This TCR beta chain was captured in a study of T cell responses to AZD1222 COVID-19 vaccine. The V and J ends lost 1 base and 8 bases respectively, with 4 bases between them. The CDR3 length is 11 residues. Germline assignment: CDR1 SGHNT and CDR2 YYREEE (reference sequence). Of note for this clone: Its antigen is still unknown.

Profiled with immunoSEQ multiplex PCR; TCRdb holds only in-frame clones, not every one. The sample has some 170,000 clones, approximately 90% seen once. The study's findings and limits: Donors in the cohort were predominantly white British and more often female, and clonal diversity was possibly underestimated.

The gene calls are TRBV5-4 and TRBJ2-1; no firm D call. Source: peripheral blood, taken 28 days after the second dose of the MenACWY control vaccine. This TCR was sampled from an adult who received the MenACWY meningococcal vaccine as a control. Here the CDR3 reads CASSLNDEQFF. The DNA for the CDR3 is TGTGCCAGCAGCTTGAACGATGAGCAGTTCTTC.